This T cell receptor (beta chain) was recovered during a study of blood T cell repertoires in COVID-19. Study-level information: Researchers got acute and convalescent COVID-19 samples from the United States, Italy and Spain. PBMCs, B-cell-depleted T cells, or T cells were the source of the cDNA or gDNA that made up the material.

There are a few counts of this clone. The authors' processing: Reference gene primer amplification in the assay estimated nucleated cell counts. TCRdb keeps only in-frame clones here, not all; method: immunoSEQ multiplex PCR. That table furnishes V, J and clone size, whereas the DNA furnished D and trimming. The profile shows 51,000 or so clones, around 83% of them singletons. V lost 0 bases, J lost 4 bases, and 6 bases stayed unmatched. The CDR3 is 16 amino acids. From germline, CDR1 is MNHEY and CDR2 SMNVEV (reference sequence). The receptor comes from an older man with active COVID-19. The rearrangement uses TRBV27 and TRBJ2-3; 8 positions agree with TRBD2. The sample taken for sequencing was peripheral blood. CDR3 protein: CASSLSGAGAADTQYF. The CDR3 coding sequence is TGTGCCAGCAGTTTATCAGGAGCGGGGGCTGCAGATACGCAGTATTTT.